This TCR beta chain was sequenced for a study of blood T cell repertoires in COVID-19. Turning to the study itself: There were acute and convalescent COVID-19 samples, and they came from the United States, Italy and Spain.

The length of the CDR3 is 17 residues. V gave up 3 bases and J gave up 9 bases; unmatched junction bases: 18. Germline V CDR1 and CDR2: DFQATT, SNEGSKA (reference sequence). Here immunoSEQ multiplex PCR was the method, and the copy in TCRdb shows in-frame clones only, minus some. Among some 250,000 clones listed, approximately 86% were seen once. The sequence was obtained from a young woman with acute or convalescent COVID-19. The sample comprised peripheral blood. The chain has TRBV20-1 and TRBJ2-3, with 10 positions matching TRBD2. In DNA form, the CDR3 reads TGCAGTGCTAGTCCCACCGTTACTAGCGGGATAGGGGGCACGCAGTATTTT. It translates to CSASPTVTSGIGGTQYF.